This T cell receptor beta chain was documented in a study of early T cells in non-severe SARS-CoV-2 infection. Study summary: The chains were unpaired, and the sequenced material was bulk RNA from unsorted whole blood.

Unique molecular identifiers (one per individual cDNA molecule) were attached. In TCRdb, the 5' RACE reads were re-called with MiXCR into one record per CDR3 protein. This sample has about 56,000 distinct CDR3 sequences, with less than 15% found just once. This clonotype came up many times. The antigen remains unidentified. The CDR3 extends over 17 amino acids. The germline V gene has CDR1 SGHRS and CDR2 YFSETQ. V lost 1 base and J lost 5; bases outside the gene matches: 7. Study findings and constraints: VDJdb matching skewed toward anti-spike CD8 responses, missing private and CD4 specificities.

The sample consisted of whole blood, taken at baseline. V gene TRBV5-1 combines with J gene TRBJ2-3, with 13 bases identical to TRBD2. The TCR sequence derives from an adult who was a healthcare worker with PCR-confirmed SARS-CoV-2 infection or an uninfected control (not recorded which). The CDR3 DNA reads TGCGCCAGCAGCTTGACTAGCGGGGGGGCAAGTGGAGATACGCAGTATTTT. It translates to CASSLTSGGASGDTQYF.